This record concerns one T cell receptor beta chain sequence. What it binds is unknown. These data belong to a study of healthy donors' naive CD4 and CD8 T cells. The wider study: Three donor age groups were sampled: 20-25, 40-50 and 60-70 years; half female. Study-wide results and limits: A reported CD4+/CD8+ bias affected most V and J genes in naive cells. About 13% of CD4/CD8 propensity variance appeared explained by V, J and CDR3 charge.

CDR3 length: 14 amino acids. CDR1 and CDR2 (germline): SQVTM, ANQGSEA. The junction had 7 bases not matched to a gene; V was cut back by 3 bases and J by 6 bases. TCR libraries were built from 450 to 650 ng of total RNA by linear amplification. Under the authors' procedure: Four to six healthy donors contributed 60,000 to 80,000 sequenced TCR alpha transcripts. TCRdb passed the reads through MiXCR, listing each CDR3 protein once. Clone size and V and J calls follow TCRdb, not the original study. The data show approximately 180,000 distinct CDR3 sequences, with nearly 75% seen just once and 2% to 2.5% held by the top ten.

The J gene is TRBJ2-7, the V gene TRBV29-1; 11 bases align to TRBD2. The receptor was derived from a pool of human donors in good health; the sample pools cells from several healthy donors. The sequenced sample was naive CD4+ and CD8+ T cells sorted from blood, pooled from several donors. The CDR3 DNA reads as TGCAGCGTTGACGGGACTAGCGGTCCTCGCGAGCAGTACTTC. This gives the protein CSVDGTSGPREQYF.